A single sample is the source of the 3 T cell receptor beta chains below, sequenced in a study of blood T cell repertoires in COVID-19. Here immunoSEQ multiplex PCR was the method, and the copy in TCRdb shows in-frame clones only, minus some. The table records around 80,000 clones, around 80% of them present only once. Sequenced material: peripheral blood. Receptor source: a man aged 45 to 65 with COVID-19, enrolled during active disease.

This clone was seen more than once but under ten times. CDR3 DNA: TGTGCCAGCAACCTGGGACAGGGGAACACTGAAGCTTTCTTT. Protein sequence: CASNLGQGNTEAFF. The gene calls are TRBV13 and TRBJ1-1, with 9 bases lining up with TRBD1. Germline CDR1 is PRHDT and CDR2 is FYEKMQ (reference sequence). The J segment lost 1 base and the V segment lost 7 bases, leaving 4 bases of the junction unmatched. The CDR3 contains 14 residues.

In its sample, this clone was seen once. Relative to the germline gene, one junction end is altered; a read error may explain this. The genes are TRBV13 and TRBJ2-1; TRBD2 matches 8 bases. Germline assignment: CDR1 PRHDT and CDR2 FYEKMQ (reference sequence). The CDR3 spans 16 residues. The DNA for the CDR3 is TGTACCAGCAGCTTAGACCTGGGACTAGGTGCGAATGAGCAGTTCTTC. Translated: CTSSLDLGLGANEQFF.

This clone was detected once. This rearrangement joins TRBV5-1 to TRBJ1-4; 8 bases line up with TRBD1. The CDR3 covers 15 residues. In germline, CDR1 is SGHRS, CDR2 YFSETQ. The junction had 2 bases not matched to a gene; V was cut back by 3 bases and J by 1 base. The CDR3 bases are TGCGCCAGCAGCTCCAGGGGGCAAACTAATGAAAAACTGTTTTTT. Protein product: CASSSRGQTNEKLFF.